This T cell receptor beta chain was retrieved from a study of blood T cell repertoires in COVID-19. Across the study: Sources were T cells, B-cell-depleted T cells, or PBMCs; the material itself was cDNA or gDNA.

How the authors handled the data: Amplifying reference gene primers gave estimates of nucleated cell counts. The protocol was immunoSEQ multiplex PCR, while the TCRdb copy is restricted to in-frame clones and leaves out a portion. D and trimming were read from the DNA, whereas the V and J calls and clone size are those reported in that table. The repertoire holds tens of thousands of clones, with 80% to 90% as singletons. V was shortened by 7 bases and J by 8 bases, with 17 bases between the two germline ends. Germline assignment: CDR1 SGHAT and CDR2 FQNNGV. The CDR3 contains 14 residues. This clone was found once.

Input material: peripheral blood. J is TRBJ1-4 and V is TRBV11-2; a possible D gene is TRBD1 (5 bases). The clonotype comes from a woman in her sixties with acute or convalescent COVID-19. The CDR3 spells CASTFGHTGEKLFF. The CDR3 bases are TGTGCCAGCACCTTTGGACATACGGGCGAAAAACTGTTTTTT. Together with reference TRBV11-2 and TRBJ1-4, the CDR3 gives the full variable domain: EAGVAQSPRYKIIEKRQSVAFWCNPISGHATLYWYQQILGQGPKLLIQFQNNGVVDDSQLPKDRFSAERLKGVDSTLKIQPAKLEDSAVYLCASTFGHTGEKLFFGSGTQLSVL.